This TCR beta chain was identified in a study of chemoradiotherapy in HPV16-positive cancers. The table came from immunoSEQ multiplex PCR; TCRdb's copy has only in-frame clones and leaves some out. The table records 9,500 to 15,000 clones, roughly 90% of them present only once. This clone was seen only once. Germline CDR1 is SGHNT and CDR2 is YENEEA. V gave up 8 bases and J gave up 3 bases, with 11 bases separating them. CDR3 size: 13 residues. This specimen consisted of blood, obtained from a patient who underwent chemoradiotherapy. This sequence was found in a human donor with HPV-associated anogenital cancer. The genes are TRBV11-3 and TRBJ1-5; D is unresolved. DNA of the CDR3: TGTGCCAGCTCCCGGCGTCCCAATCAGCCCCAGCATTTT. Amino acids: CASSRRPNQPQHF.